The clone carrying this TCR beta chain came up a few times. The antigen is undetermined. Compared with germline, one end of the junction differs, possibly owing to a read error. The sample originates from a study of cytomegalovirus exposure and HLA in healthy donors. Study conclusions and caveats: Across all donors, roughly uniform sequencing depth was an assumption of the presence/absence analyses. Several V segments, TRBV6-2 and TRBV6-3 among them, could not be told apart and were dropped. Per a later analysis, about 17,000 TCR beta sequences showed association with HLA alleles at 0.05 false discovery rate.

Germline V gives CDR1 SEHNR, CDR2 FQNEAQ (reference sequence). There are 12 residues in the CDR3. Researchers ran the PCR with 60 Vbeta and 13 Jbeta primers. Original data processing: A later analysis counted 80 million or so unique TCR beta chains, about 10 million shared. TCRdb's copy holds only in-frame clones and misses some; the assay was immunoSEQ multiplex PCR. That table is the source of V, J and clone size, and D and trimming were worked out from the DNA. The data show about 130,000 clones, roughly 80% seen once. The chain carries TRBV7-9 and TRBJ2-2; D not resolved. The sequenced sample consisted of PBMCs. The clonotype comes from a man in his thirties or forties in good health and CMV-seropositive. As DNA, the CDR3 is TGTTCCAGCAGCTCCTCGGCCGGGGAGCTGTTTTTT. Translated: CSSSSSAGELFF.